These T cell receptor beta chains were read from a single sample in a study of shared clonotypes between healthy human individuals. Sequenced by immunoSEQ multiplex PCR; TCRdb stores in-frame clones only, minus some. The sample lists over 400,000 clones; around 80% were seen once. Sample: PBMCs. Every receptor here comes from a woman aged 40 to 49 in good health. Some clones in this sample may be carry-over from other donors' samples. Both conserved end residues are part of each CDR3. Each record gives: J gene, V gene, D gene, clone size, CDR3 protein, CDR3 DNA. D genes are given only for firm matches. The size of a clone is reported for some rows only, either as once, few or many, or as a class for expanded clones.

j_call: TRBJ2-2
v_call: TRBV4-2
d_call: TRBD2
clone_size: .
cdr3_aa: CASSQLTSGGAGELFF
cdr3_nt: TGTGCCAGCAGCCAATTGACTAGCGGTGGGGCCGGGGAGCTGTTTTTT

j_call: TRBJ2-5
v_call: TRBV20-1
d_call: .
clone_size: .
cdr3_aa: CSARGETQYF
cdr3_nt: TGCAGTGCTAGAGGGGAGACCCAGTACTTC

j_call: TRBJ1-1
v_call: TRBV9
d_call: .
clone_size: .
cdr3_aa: CASSVGDGNEAFF
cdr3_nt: TGTGCCAGCAGCGTAGGGGACGGAAATGAAGCTTTCTTT

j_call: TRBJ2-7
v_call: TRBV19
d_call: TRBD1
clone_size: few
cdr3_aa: CASSVTGTGGSYEQYF
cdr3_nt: TGTGCCAGTAGTGTCACCGGGACAGGGGGTTCCTACGAGCAGTACTTC

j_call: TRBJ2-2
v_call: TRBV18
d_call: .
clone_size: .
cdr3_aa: CASSPRGLANTGELFF
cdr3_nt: TGTGCCAGCTCACCACGAGGTCTGGCAAACACCGGGGAGCTGTTTTTT

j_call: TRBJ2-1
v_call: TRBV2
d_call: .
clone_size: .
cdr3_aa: CASSGFRASNEQFF
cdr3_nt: TGTGCCAGCAGTGGTTTCAGGGCGAGCAATGAGCAGTTCTTC

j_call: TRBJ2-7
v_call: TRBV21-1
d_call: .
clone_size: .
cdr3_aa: CASSSEPDRRYEQYF
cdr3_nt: TGTGCCAGCAGCTCCGAACCGGACCGACGGTACGAGCAGTACTTC

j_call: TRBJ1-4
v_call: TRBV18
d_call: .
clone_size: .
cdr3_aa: CASSQQLNEKLFF
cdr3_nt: TGTGCCAGCTCACAGCAGCTGAATGAAAAACTGTTTTTT

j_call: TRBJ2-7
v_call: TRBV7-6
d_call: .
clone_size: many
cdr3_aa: CASSLGRSSYEQYF
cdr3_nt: TGTGCCAGCAGCTTAGGCCGGAGCTCCTACGAGCAGTACTTC

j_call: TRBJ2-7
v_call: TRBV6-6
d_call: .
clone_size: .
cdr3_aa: CASSIQRDNPEQYF
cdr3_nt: TGTGCCAGCAGTATTCAGCGGGACAACCCCGAGCAGTACTTC

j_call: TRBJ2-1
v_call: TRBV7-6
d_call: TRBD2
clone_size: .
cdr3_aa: CASSLAPGRAYNEQFF
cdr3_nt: TGTGCCAGCAGCTTAGCGCCCGGGAGGGCCTACAATGAGCAGTTCTTC

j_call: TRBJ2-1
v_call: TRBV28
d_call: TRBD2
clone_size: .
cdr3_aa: CASSILGGLAGLNEQFF
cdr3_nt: TGTGCCAGCAGTATCCTAGGGGGACTAGCGGGCCTCAATGAGCAGTTCTTC

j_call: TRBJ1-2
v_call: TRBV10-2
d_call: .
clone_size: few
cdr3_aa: CASSGRGLSNYGYTF
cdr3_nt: TGCGCCAGCAGTGGCAGGGGACTATCCAACTATGGCTACACCTTC

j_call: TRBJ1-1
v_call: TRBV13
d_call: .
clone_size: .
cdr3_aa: CASSLEETGGTEAFF
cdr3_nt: TGTGCCAGCAGCTTAGAAGAAACCGGGGGCACTGAAGCTTTCTTT

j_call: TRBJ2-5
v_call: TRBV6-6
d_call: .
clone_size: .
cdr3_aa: CASSYSRETQYF
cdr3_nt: TGTGCCAGCAGTTATTCTCGGGAGACCCAGTACTTC

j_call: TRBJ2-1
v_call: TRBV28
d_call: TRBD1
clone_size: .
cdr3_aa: CASSLGTGGNEQFF
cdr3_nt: TGTGCCAGCAGTTTGGGGACAGGGGGCAATGAGCAGTTCTTC

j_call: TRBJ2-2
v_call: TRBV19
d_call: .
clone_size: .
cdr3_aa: CASRGGSDTGELFF
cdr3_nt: TGTGCCAGTAGAGGTGGGTCGGACACCGGGGAGCTGTTTTTT

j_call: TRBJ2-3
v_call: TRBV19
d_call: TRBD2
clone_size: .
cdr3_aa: CASNLGLAGTTDTQYF
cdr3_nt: TGTGCCAGTAACCTAGGACTAGCGGGGACCACAGATACGCAGTATTTT

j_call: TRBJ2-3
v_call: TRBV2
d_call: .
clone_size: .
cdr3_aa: CASSTTSSTDTQYF
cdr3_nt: TGTGCCAGCAGTACCACTTCTAGCACAGATACGCAGTATTTT

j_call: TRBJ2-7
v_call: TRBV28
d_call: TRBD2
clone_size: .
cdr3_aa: CASSFYLAAVTSRRYEQYF
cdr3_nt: TGTGCCAGCAGTTTTTATCTAGCGGCCGTAACCTCCCGAAGGTACGAGCAGTACTTC

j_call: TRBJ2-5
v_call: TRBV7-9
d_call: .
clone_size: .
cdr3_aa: CASSPTGTLQETQYF
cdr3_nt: TGTGCCAGCAGCCCGACAGGGACTCTACAAGAGACCCAGTACTTC

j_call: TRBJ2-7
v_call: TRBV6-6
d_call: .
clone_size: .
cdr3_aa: CASQRGLARSYEQYF
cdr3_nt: TGTGCCAGCCAACGGGGCCTAGCGAGGTCCTACGAGCAGTACTTC

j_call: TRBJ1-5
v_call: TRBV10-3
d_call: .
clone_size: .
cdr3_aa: CAISESPRGNQPQHF
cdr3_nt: TGTGCCATCAGTGAGTCGCCAAGGGGCAATCAGCCCCAGCATTTT

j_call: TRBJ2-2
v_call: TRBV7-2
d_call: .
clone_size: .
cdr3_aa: CASSLVRDTGELFF
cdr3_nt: TGTGCCAGCAGCTTAGTCAGGGACACCGGGGAGCTGTTTTTT

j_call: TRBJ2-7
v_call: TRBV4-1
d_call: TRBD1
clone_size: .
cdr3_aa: CASSRGDRGYEQYF
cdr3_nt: TGCGCCAGCAGTCGGGGGGACAGGGGCTACGAGCAGTACTTC

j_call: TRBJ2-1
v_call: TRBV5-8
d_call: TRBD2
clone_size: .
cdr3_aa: CASSSFSGPSYNEQFF
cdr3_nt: TGTGCCAGCAGCTCCTTTAGCGGGCCCTCCTACAATGAGCAGTTCTTC

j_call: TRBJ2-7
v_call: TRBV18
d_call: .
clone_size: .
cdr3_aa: CASSRGARGNEQYF
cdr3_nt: TGTGCCAGCTCTAGGGGCGCGAGGGGAAACGAGCAGTACTTC

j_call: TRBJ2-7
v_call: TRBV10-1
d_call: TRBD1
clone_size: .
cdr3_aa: CASSGGQGYEQYF
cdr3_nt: TGCGCCAGCAGTGGGGGACAGGGCTACGAGCAGTACTTC

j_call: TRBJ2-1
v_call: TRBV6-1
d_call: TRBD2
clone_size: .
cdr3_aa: CASSEFPSGSSNEQFF
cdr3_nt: TGTGCCAGCAGTGAATTCCCTAGCGGGAGTTCTAATGAGCAGTTCTTC

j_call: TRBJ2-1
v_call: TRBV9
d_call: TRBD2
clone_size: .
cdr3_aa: CASSVGGGRADEQFF
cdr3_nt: TGTGCCAGCAGCGTAGGGGGCGGGAGGGCCGATGAGCAGTTCTTC

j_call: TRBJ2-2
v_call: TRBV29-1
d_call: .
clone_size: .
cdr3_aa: CSVVRNGGELFF
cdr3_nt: TGCAGCGTTGTCCGAAACGGCGGGGAGCTGTTTTTT

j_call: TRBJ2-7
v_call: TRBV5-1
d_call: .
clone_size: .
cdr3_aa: CASSLVPGSSYEQYF
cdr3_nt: TGCGCCAGCAGCTTGGTGCCAGGGAGCTCCTACGAGCAGTACTTC